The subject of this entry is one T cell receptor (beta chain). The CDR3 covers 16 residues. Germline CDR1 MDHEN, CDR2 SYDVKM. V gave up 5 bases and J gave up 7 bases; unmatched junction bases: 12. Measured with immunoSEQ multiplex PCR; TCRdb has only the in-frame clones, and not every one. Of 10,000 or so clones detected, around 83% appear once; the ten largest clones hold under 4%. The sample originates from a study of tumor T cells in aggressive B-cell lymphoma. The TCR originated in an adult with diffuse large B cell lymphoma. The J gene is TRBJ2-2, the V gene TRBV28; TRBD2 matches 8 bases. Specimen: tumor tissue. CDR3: CASSATPGGQGGELFF. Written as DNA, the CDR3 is TGTGCCAGCAGTGCGACCCCGGGGGGGCAGGGCGGGGAGCTGTTTTTT.